This TCR beta chain is drawn from a study of CD8 T cells in ankylosing spondylitis. Study-level findings and limits: Clones linked to disease were reported to show significant enrichment in matched ankylosing spondylitis synovial fluid. One TCR beta motif, made up of several highly homologous variants, appeared characteristic of ankylosing spondylitis blood. Relatively scarce in peripheral blood, disease-linked clones were CD8+.

This clonotype was recorded at least ten times. Its antigen remains unidentified. Germline CDR1 reads DFQATT; CDR2 reads SNEGSKA (reference sequence). The CDR3 is 14 residues long. V shed 3 bases, J shed 6 bases, and the junction held 5 bases outside the gene matches. TCRdb fed the 5' RACE reads into MiXCR, producing one record per CDR3 protein. The sample records a few hundred thousand distinct CDR3 sequences, about 11% being singletons. J is TRBJ2-3 and V is TRBV20-1; 11 nucleotides line up with TRBD1. The TCR sequence derives from a male donor with ankylosing spondylitis or in good health (not recorded which). The sequenced material came from blood, either unsorted or a sorted T cell fraction (not recorded which). CDR3 residues: CSASGDRGSDTQYF. The CDR3 nucleotides are TGCAGTGCTAGCGGGGACAGGGGGTCGGATACGCAGTATTTT.